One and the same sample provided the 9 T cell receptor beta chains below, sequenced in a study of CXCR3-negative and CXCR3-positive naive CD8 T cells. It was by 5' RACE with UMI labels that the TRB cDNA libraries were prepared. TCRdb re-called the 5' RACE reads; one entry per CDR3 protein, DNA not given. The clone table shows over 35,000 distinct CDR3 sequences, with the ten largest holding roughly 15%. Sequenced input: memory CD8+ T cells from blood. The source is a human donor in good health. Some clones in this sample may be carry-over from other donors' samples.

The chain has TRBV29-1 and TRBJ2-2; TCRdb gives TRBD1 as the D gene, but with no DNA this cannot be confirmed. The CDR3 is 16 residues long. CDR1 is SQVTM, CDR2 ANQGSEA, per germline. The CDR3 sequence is CSVDRTGDSNTGELFF.

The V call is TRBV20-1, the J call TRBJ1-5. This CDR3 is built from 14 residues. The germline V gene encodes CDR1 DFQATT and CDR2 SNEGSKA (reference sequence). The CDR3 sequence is CSATDLRRNQPQHF.

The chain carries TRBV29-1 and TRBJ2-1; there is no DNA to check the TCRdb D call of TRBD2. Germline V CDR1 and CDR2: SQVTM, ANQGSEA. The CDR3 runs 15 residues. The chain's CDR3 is CSVDVSGGRPNEQFF.

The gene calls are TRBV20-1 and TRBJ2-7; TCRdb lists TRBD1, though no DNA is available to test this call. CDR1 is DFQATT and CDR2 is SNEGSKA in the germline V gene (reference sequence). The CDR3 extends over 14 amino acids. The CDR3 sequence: CSASRTESSYEQYF.

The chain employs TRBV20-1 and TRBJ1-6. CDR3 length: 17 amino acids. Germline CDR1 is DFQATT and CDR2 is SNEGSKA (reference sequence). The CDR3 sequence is CSARNFRAGEANSPLHF.

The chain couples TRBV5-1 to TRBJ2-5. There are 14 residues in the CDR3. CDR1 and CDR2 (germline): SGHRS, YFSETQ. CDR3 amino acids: CASSLDRVEETQYF. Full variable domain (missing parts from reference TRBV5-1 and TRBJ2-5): KAGVTQTPRYLIKTRGQQVTLSCSPISGHRSVSWYQQTPGQGLQFLFEYFSETQRNKGNFPGRFSGRQFSNSRSEMNVSTLELGDSALYLCASSLDRVEETQYFGPGTRLLVL.

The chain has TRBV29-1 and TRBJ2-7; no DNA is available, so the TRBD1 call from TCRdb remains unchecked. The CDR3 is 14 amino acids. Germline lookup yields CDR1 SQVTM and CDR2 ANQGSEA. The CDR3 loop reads CSVWSDRGPYEQYF.

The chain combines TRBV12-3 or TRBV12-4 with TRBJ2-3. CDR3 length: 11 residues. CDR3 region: CAVSVSDTQYF.

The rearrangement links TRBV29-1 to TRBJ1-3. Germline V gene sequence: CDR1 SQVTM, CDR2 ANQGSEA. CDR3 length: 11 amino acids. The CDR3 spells CSVDGGNTIYF.